The clone carrying this TCR beta chain has a handful of counts. Antigen: not known. The CDR3 runs to 16 residues. J was trimmed by 2 bases and V by 0 bases; bases with no gene match: 6. The germline V gene encodes CDR1 MGHRA and CDR2 YSYEKL. The entry originates in a study of T cell repertoires in cytomegalovirus infection. The wider study: In the study, CMV epitopes included recently identified HLA-C-restricted and well-studied HLA-B-restricted ones. CMV infection plus the matching HLA type was flagged by public TCR beta signatures.

Via MiXCR, TCRdb re-called the reads, giving one row per CDR3 protein. The sample includes roughly 500,000 distinct CDR3 sequences, 33% of them seen just once. Points from the study as a whole: Totalled public TCR beta family frequency picked out people who carried CMV plus the relevant HLA.

The sample in question was cultured PBMCs, obtained from culture after CMV antigen stimulation. This sequence was found in a human donor in good health (CMV status not recorded). Some clones in this sample may be carry-over from other donors' samples. The rearrangement joins TRBV4-1 to TRBJ2-7, with 8 bases aligning to TRBD2. CDR3 nucleotide sequence: TGCGCCAGCAGCCAAGAAAGCGGGAGCGGTACCTACGAGCAGTACTTC. Protein product: CASSQESGSGTYEQYF.